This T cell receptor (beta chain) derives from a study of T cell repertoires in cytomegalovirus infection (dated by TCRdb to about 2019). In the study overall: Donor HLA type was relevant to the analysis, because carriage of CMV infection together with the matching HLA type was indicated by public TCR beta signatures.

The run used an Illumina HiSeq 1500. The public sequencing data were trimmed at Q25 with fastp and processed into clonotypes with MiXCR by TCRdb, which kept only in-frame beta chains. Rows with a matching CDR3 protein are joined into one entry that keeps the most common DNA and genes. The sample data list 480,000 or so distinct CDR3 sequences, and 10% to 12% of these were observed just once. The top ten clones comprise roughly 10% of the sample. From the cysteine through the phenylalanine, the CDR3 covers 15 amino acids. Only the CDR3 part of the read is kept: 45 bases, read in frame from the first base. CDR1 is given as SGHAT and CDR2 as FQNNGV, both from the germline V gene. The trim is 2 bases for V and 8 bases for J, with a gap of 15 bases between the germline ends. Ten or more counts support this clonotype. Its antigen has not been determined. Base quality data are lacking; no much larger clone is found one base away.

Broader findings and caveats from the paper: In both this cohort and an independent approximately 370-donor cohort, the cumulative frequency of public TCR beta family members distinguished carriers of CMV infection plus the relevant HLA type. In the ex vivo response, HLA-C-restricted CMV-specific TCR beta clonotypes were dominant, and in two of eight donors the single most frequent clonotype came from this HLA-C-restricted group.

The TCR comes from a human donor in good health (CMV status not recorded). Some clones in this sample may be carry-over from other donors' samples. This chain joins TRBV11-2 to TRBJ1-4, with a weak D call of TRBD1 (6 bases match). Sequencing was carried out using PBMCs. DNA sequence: TGTGCCAGCAGCTTACCCCTTCGGACAGTCGAAAAACTGTTTTTT. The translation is CASSLPLRTVEKLFF.